The sequence of this T cell receptor (beta chain) was determined in a study of cytomegalovirus exposure and HLA in healthy donors. Study-level background: An early data release held approximately 80 million unique TCRs from HLA-typed donors.

Both 60 Vbeta primers and 13 Jbeta primers went into the PCR. Produced via immunoSEQ multiplex PCR; TCRdb's table is partial and in-frame only. The sample lists 110,000 to 150,000 clones; 75% were seen once. The CDR3 sequence is 16 residues long. The germline gives CDR1 MDHEN, CDR2 SYDVKM. Trimming took 7 bases from V and 2 from J, leaving 18 bases between them. Findings and caveats of the study: Common viral pathogens seemed to be connected with several of the most significant clusters, according to a later analysis. About 87% or about 30% of the time was how often most TCR beta V segments were productive, according to an earlier analysis.

A remark on this clone: Its specificity is not known.

This TCR was recovered from a young man in good health and CMV-seronegative. V usage is TRBV28 and J usage is TRBJ1-5; maybe TRBD1 (5 bases). The specimen sequenced was PBMCs. This chain's CDR3 is CASTRLGQGGNQPQHF. CDR3 coding DNA: TGTGCCAGCACGCGACTGGGTCAGGGTGGCAATCAGCCCCAGCATTTT.